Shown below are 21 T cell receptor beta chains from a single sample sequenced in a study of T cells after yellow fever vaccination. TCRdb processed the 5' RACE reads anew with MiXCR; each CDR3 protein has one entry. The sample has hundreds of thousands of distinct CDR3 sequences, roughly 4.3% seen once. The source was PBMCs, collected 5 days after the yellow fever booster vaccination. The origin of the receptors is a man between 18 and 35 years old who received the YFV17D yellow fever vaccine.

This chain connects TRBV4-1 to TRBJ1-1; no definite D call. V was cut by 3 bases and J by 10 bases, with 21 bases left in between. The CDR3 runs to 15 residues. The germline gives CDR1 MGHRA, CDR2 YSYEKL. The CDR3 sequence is CASSQASALGRGAFF. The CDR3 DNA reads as TGCGCCAGCAGCCAGGCGTCCGCTCTGGGCCGCGGAGCTTTCTTT.

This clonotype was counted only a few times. This CDR3 is CASREGGSSYEQYF. Here the CDR3 DNA reads TGTGCCAGCCGCGAAGGGGGGAGCTCCTACGAGCAGTACTTC. V is TRBV7-2 and J is TRBJ2-7; D possibly matches TRBD1 or TRBD2 (6 bases each). The CDR3 covers 14 residues. V was cut by 8 bases and J by 0 bases, with 14 bases left in between. Germline lookup yields CDR1 SGHTA and CDR2 FQGNSA. The whole variable domain, filled in from reference TRBV7-2 and TRBJ2-7, reads GAGVSQSPSNKVTEKGKDVELRCDPISGHTALYWYRQSLGQGLEFLIYFQGNSAPDKSGLPSDRFSAERTGGSVSTLTIQRTQQEDSAVYLCASREGGSSYEQYFGPGTRLTVT.

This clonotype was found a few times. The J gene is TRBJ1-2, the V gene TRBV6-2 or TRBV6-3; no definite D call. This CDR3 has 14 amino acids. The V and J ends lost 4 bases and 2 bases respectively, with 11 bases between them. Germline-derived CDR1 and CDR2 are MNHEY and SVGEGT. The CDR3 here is CASSSGVMNYGYTF. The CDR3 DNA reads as TGTGCCAGCAGTTCTGGGGTGATGAACTATGGCTACACCTTC.

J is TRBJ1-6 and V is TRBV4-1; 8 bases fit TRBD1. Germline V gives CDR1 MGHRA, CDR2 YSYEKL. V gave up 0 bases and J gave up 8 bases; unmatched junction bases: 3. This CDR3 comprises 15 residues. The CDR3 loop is CASSQDAGGYSPLHF. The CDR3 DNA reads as TGCGCCAGCAGCCAAGATGCAGGGGGCTATTCACCCCTCCACTTT.

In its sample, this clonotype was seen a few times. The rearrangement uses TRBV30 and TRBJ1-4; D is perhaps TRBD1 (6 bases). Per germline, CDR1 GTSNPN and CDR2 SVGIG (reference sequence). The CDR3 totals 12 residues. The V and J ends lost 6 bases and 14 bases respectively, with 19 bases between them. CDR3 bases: TGTGCCTGTTCATACTACCGGGACACCCTGTTTTTT. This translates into CACSYYRDTLFF.

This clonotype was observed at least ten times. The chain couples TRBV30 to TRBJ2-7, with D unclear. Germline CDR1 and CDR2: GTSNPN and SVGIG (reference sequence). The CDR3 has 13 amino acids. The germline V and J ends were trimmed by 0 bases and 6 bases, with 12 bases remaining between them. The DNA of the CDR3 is TGTGCCTGGAGTGTGAGTCTCCGCGGCGAGCAGTACTTC. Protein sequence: CAWSVSLRGEQYF. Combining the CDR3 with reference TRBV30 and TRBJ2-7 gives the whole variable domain SQTIHQWPATLVQPVGSPLSLECTVEGTSNPNLYWYRQAAGRGLQLLFYSVGIGQISSEVPQNLSASRPQDRQFILSSKKLLLSDSGFYLCAWSVSLRGEQYFGPGTRLTVT.

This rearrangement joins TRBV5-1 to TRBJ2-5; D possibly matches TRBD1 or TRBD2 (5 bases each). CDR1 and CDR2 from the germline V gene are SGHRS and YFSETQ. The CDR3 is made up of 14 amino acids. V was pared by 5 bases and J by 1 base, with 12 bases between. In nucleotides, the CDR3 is TGCGCCAGCAGACCAGGGACGGTCCAAGAGACCCAGTACTTC. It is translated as CASRPGTVQETQYF.

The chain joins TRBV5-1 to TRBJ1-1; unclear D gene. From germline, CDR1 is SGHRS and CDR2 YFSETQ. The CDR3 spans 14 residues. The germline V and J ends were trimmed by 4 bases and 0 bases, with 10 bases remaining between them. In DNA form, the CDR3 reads TGCGCCAGCAGCCTTCGGGAGTTGAACACTGAAGCTTTCTTT. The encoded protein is CASSLRELNTEAFF.

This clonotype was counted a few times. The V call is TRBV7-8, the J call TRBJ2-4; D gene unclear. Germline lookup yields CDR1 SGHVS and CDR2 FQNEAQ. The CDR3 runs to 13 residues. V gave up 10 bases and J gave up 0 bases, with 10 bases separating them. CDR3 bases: TGTGCCACGGGTGGGCTAGCCAAAAACATTCAGTACTTC. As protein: CATGGLAKNIQYF.

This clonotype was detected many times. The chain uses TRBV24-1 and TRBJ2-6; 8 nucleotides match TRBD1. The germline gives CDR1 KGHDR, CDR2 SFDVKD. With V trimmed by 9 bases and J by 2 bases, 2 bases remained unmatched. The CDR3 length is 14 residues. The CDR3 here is CATQGAAGANVLTF. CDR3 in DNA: TGTGCCACCCAGGGGGCTGCTGGGGCCAACGTCCTGACTTTC.

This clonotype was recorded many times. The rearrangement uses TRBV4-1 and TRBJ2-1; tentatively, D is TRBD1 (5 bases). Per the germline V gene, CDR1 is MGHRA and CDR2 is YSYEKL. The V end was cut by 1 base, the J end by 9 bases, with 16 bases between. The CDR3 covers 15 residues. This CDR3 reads CASSQGPGWIGEQFF. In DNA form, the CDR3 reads TGCGCCAGCAGCCAAGGGCCAGGGTGGATTGGTGAGCAGTTCTTC.

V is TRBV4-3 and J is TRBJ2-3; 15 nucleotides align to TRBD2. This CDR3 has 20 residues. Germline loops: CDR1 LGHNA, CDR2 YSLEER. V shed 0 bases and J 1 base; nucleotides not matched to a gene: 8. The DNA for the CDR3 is TGCGCCAGCAGCCAAGATCTTTGGACTAGCGGGGGGGCGCGCACAGATACGCAGTATTTT. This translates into CASSQDLWTSGGARTDTQYF.

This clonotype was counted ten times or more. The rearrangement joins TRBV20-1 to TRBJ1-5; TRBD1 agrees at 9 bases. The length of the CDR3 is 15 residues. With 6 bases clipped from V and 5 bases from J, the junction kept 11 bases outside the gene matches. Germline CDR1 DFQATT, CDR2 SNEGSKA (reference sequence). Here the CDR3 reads CSAVRDRAGDQPQHF. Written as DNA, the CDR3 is TGCAGTGCGGTCCGGGACAGGGCGGGGGATCAGCCCCAGCATTTT.

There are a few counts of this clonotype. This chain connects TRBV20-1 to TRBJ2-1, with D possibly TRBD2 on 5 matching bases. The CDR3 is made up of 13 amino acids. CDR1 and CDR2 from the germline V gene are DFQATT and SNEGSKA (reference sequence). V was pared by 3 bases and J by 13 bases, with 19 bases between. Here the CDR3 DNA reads TGCAGTGCTAGCGGTACCGGTGAGGGTATACAGTTCTTC. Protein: CSASGTGEGIQFF.

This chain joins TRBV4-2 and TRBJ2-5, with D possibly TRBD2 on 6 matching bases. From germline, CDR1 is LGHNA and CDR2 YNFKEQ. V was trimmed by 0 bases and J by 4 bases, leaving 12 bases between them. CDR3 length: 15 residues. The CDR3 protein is CASSQEGGGSETQYF. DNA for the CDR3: TGTGCCAGCAGCCAAGAGGGGGGAGGATCAGAGACCCAGTACTTC.

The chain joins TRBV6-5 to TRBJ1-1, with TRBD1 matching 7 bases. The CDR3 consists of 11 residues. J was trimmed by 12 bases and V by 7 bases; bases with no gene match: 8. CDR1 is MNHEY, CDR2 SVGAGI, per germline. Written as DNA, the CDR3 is TGTGCCAGCAACTCCGACAGGGTAACTTTCTTT. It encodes CASNSDRVTFF.

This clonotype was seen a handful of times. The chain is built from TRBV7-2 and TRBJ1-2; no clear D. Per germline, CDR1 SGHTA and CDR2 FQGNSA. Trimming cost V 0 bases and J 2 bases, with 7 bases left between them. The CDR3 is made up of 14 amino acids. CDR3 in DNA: TGTGCCAGCAGCTTAGCGACCAGCAACTATGGCTACACCTTC. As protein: CASSLATSNYGYTF.

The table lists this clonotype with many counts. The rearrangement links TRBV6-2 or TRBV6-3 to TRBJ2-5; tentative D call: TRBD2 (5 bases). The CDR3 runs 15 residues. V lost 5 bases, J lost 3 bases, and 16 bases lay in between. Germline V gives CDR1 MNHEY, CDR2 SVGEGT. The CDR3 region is CASSPPAVLKETQYF. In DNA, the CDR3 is TGTGCCAGCAGTCCGCCAGCGGTGTTAAAAGAGACCCAGTACTTC.

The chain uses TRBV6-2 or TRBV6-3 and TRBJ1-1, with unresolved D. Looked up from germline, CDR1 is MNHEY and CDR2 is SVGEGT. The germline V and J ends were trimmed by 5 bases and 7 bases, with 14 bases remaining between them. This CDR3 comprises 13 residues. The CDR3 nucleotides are TGTGCCAGCAGTATGACAAGTTGGAGTGAAGCTTTCTTT. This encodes CASSMTSWSEAFF.

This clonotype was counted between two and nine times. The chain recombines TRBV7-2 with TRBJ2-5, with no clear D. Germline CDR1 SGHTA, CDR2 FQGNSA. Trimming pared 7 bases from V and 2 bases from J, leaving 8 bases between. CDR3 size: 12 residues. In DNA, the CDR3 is TGTGCCAGCACCGGCTCACAAGAGACCCAGTACTTC. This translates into CASTGSQETQYF.

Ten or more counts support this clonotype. The CDR3 spells CASSDSGGAHEQFF. The CDR3 DNA reads as TGTGCCAGCAGCGACAGCGGGGGGGCCCATGAGCAGTTCTTC. This chain uses TRBV11-2 with TRBJ2-1; TRBD2 aligns across 10 bases. The ends lost 5 bases at V and 8 bases at J; junction bases unmatched: 6. Germline V gives CDR1 SGHAT, CDR2 FQNNGV. The CDR3 totals 14 residues.